This TCR beta chain was retrieved from a study of spatial heterogeneity in lung cancer. Study as a whole: Donors were around 70 untreated early-stage non-small cell lung cancer patients.

Time point specified: blood at routine non-recurrence follow-up after resection. Tumor, nontumor lung or frozen PBMC supplied whole RNA, sequenced without sorting. TCRdb fed the 5' RACE reads into MiXCR, producing one record per CDR3 protein. The sample has about 25,000 distinct CDR3 sequences; 6% are singletons. Only a few counts were recorded for this clonotype. The ends were cut back, 2 bases at V and 5 bases at J, with 12 bases in the middle. The CDR3 has 13 amino acids. Germline V gene data show CDR1 as DFQATT and CDR2 as SNEGSKA (reference sequence). The origin of this receptor is a male donor with early-stage non-small cell lung cancer. The chain couples TRBV20-1 to TRBJ1-1, with D maybe TRBD1 (6 bases). This sample comprised PBMCs, obtained at follow-up. CDR3 sequence (DNA): TGCAGTGCTAGAAATCTTCAGGGGACTGAAGCTTTCTTT. Translation gives CSARNLQGTEAFF.